Reported below is one TCR beta chain. This sample was included in a study of OX40 agonist ivuxolimab in advanced cancers. Study background: People in dose escalation had one of these cancers: hepatocellular carcinoma, melanoma, renal cell or head and neck cancer.

The CDR3 runs to 13 residues. Trimming shortened V by 3 bases and J by 7 bases, and 12 bases separated the two germline ends. Germline CDR1 reads SGHTA; CDR2 reads FQGNSA. Libraries were prepared by immunoSEQ multiplex PCR; TCRdb keeps only in-frame clonotypes and omits some of them. Seen here are about 84,000 clones, roughly nine tenths observed once, and the top ten hold about 0.2%. Blood specimens came from baseline, cycle 4 day 1, and cycle 7 day 1. Sequences were derived from CD4+ or CD8+ T cells sorted from blood, sampled in a trial of the OX40 agonist ivuxolimab. The chain links TRBV7-2 to TRBJ2-5; D unclear. The sequence came from an adult with an advanced solid tumor such as melanoma, head and neck, liver or kidney cancer. CDR3 coding DNA: TGTGCCAGCAGCTTCGATCAAAGTCGGACCCAGTACTTC. Its protein is CASSFDQSRTQYF.